These 20 T cell receptor beta chains share one sample of origin, sequenced in a study of shared clonotypes between healthy human individuals. In the naive CD8 group, cells lacked CD45RO and were positively selected for CCR7, so terminally differentiated effector memory CD45RA+ cells were left out. Only in-frame clones appear in the TCRdb table, and some are missing; sequencing was by immunoSEQ multiplex PCR. The profile shows millions of clones, approximately 94% of them singletons. Sequencing was performed on naive CD8+ T cells sorted from blood. The receptors shown here come from a man between 18 and 35 years old in good health.

This chain uses TRBV7-6 with TRBJ1-6, with no clear D. The CDR3 contains 13 residues. The germline V gene has CDR1 SGHVS and CDR2 FNYEAQ. V gave up 0 bases and J gave up 11 bases, with 8 bases separating them. The CDR3 region has the DNA TGTGCCAGCAGCTTAGCAGGCGATGCACCCCTCCACTTT. Its translation: CASSLAGDAPLHF.

The V call is TRBV5-1, the J call TRBJ2-7, with 9 bases identical to TRBD1. This CDR3 has 14 amino acids. Germline V gives CDR1 SGHRS, CDR2 YFSETQ. After removal of 2 bases from V and 5 bases from J, the junction contained 5 bases not matched to a gene. CDR3 bases: TGCGCCAGCAGCTTAACAGGGGGCGTCGACGAGCAGTACTTC. Its translation is CASSLTGGVDEQYF. Filled out from reference TRBV5-1 and TRBJ2-7, the complete variable domain reads KAGVTQTPRYLIKTRGQQVTLSCSPISGHRSVSWYQQTPGQGLQFLFEYFSETQRNKGNFPGRFSGRQFSNSRSEMNVSTLELGDSALYLCASSLTGGVDEQYFGPGTRLTVT.

This chain uses TRBV10-2 with TRBJ2-3, with TRBD2 matching over 10 bases. Germline CDR1 and CDR2: WSHSY and SAAADI. With V trimmed by 3 bases and J by 1 base, 7 bases remained unmatched. This CDR3 is 17 amino acids long. CDR3 DNA: TGCGCCAGCAGTGATCCTAGCGGGAGCGAGGGCACAGATACGCAGTATTTT. As protein: CASSDPSGSEGTDTQYF.

This CDR3 is CASSPPSGAIDYEQYF. CDR3 DNA sequence: TGTGCCAGCAGCCCCCCGTCCGGGGCAATCGACTACGAGCAGTACTTC. This rearrangement joins TRBV7-6 to TRBJ2-7; D possibly uses TRBD1 or TRBD2 (5 bases each). CDR3 length: 16 amino acids. Trimming removed 5 bases at V and 3 bases at J, with 20 bases between. Germline-derived CDR1 and CDR2 are SGHVS and FNYEAQ.

J is TRBJ2-3 and V is TRBV11-2, with 7 bases fitting TRBD1. In germline, CDR1 is SGHAT, CDR2 FQNNGV. The junction had 2 bases not matched to a gene; V was cut back by 0 bases and J by 2 bases. The CDR3 contains 15 residues. The CDR3 sequence: CASSLDRGFTDTQYF. CDR3 coding DNA: TGTGCCAGCAGCTTAGACAGGGGGTTCACAGATACGCAGTATTTT.

This chain connects TRBV19 to TRBJ2-1; weak D call: TRBD1 (6 bases). The CDR3 loop spans 16 amino acids. V lost 6 bases and J lost 7, with 22 bases in between. Per the germline V gene, CDR1 is LNHDA and CDR2 is SQIVND (reference sequence). The CDR3 loop is CASSRVGDIYFNEQFF. The CDR3 DNA follows: TGTGCCAGTAGCCGGGTCGGGGACATCTACTTTAATGAGCAGTTCTTC.

V and J are TRBV29-1 and TRBJ2-5, with 9 bases lining up with TRBD2. Gene TRBJ2-7 matches the end of the DNA better, so the J call may be wrong. The length of the CDR3 is 13 residues. Germline-derived CDR1 and CDR2 are SQVTM and ANQGSEA. The CDR3 protein is CSARLADHYEQYF. Written as DNA, the CDR3 is TGCAGCGCTCGACTAGCGGACCACTACGAGCAGTACTTC.

The chain combines TRBV5-4 with TRBJ1-2; D possibly corresponds to TRBD1 (6 bases). This CDR3 region has 13 residues. The V gene lost 2 bases and the J gene lost 4 bases, with 9 bases spanning the gap. Germline assignment: CDR1 SGHNT and CDR2 YYREEE (reference sequence). The CDR3 coding sequence is TGTGCCAGCAGCTTCGACAGGTTCTATGGCTACACCTTC. Residues: CASSFDRFYGYTF.

The chain employs TRBV11-2 and TRBJ1-2, with D maybe TRBD1 (6 bases). The CDR3 contains 14 residues. The germline CDR1 and CDR2 sequences are SGHAT and FQNNGV. Trimming removed 0 bases at V and 6 bases at J, with 11 bases between. This chain's CDR3 is CASSLEGGFDGYTF. The CDR3 DNA follows: TGTGCCAGCAGCTTAGAAGGGGGTTTTGATGGCTACACCTTC.

A word on this clone: Since a much larger clone is just one base distant, this may be a read error. The same CDR3 also results from other DNA sequences found in this sample. V usage is TRBV7-9 and J usage is TRBJ2-7; possible D gene TRBD1, 5 bases. Germline V lookup: CDR1 SEHNR, CDR2 FQNEAQ (reference sequence). CDR3 length: 12 residues. V was cut by 1 base and J by 6 bases, with 7 bases left in between. The chain's CDR3 is CASSLGGSEQYF. CDR3 nucleotide sequence: TGTGCCAGCAGCTTAGGGGGCTCCGAGCAGTACTTC.

The J gene is TRBJ2-3, the V gene TRBV9, with D possibly matching TRBD2 (7 bases). V gave up 1 base and J gave up 6 bases, with 12 bases separating them. Germline values: CDR1 SGDLS, CDR2 YYNGEE. This CDR3 has 14 amino acids. The CDR3 protein is CASSVTGGKDTQYF. The CDR3 DNA reads as TGTGCCAGCAGCGTAACGGGGGGCAAGGATACGCAGTATTTT.

The V call is TRBV11-3, the J call TRBJ2-7; D may be TRBD1 (5 bases). The CDR3 totals 13 residues. Per the germline V gene, CDR1 is SGHNT and CDR2 is YENEEA. V lost 5 bases to trimming and J lost 1 base, with 9 bases between them. The CDR3 nucleotides read TGTGCCAGCAGCGTAGGGGCTTCCTACGAGCAGTACTTC. It is translated as CASSVGASYEQYF.

This clone was seen a single time. V and J are TRBV11-2 and TRBJ2-2; D call uncertain. Germline CDR1 and CDR2: SGHAT and FQNNGV. Trimming took off 6 bases at V and 5 bases at J, with 19 bases between the two ends. The CDR3 sequence is 16 residues long. The CDR3, as DNA: TGTGCCAGCAGTCTAGAGCCTGGTCTCGGGACCGGGGAGCTGTTTTTT. Residues: CASSLEPGLGTGELFF. The whole variable domain, remainder taken from reference TRBV11-2 and TRBJ2-2, is EAGVAQSPRYKIIEKRQSVAFWCNPISGHATLYWYQQILGQGPKLLIQFQNNGVVDDSQLPKDRFSAERLKGVDSTLKIQPAKLEDSAVYLCASSLEPGLGTGELFFGEGSRLTVL.

In regard to this clone: A much more abundant neighbour one base away suggests this may be a read error. This sample includes further DNA sequences coding for the same CDR3. The CDR3 is CASSLGDTEAFF. For the CDR3, the DNA is TGTGCCAGCAGCTTAGGGGACACTGAAGCTTTCTTT. The chain couples TRBV11-2 to TRBJ1-1; D gene uncertain. The CDR3 is 12 residues long. The V end lost 1 base, the J end lost 3 bases, and 3 bases lay between the germline ends. Germline CDR1 is SGHAT and CDR2 is FQNNGV.

The gene calls are TRBV4-1 and TRBJ2-7; D perhaps matches TRBD2 (5 bases). The germline V gene has CDR1 MGHRA and CDR2 YSYEKL. With 4 bases removed from V and 6 bases from J, the gap between germline ends came to 13 bases. This CDR3 comprises 13 residues. The CDR3 nucleotides are TGCGCCAGCAGCCTAGGGCAAGAGGGCGAGCAGTACTTC. As protein: CASSLGQEGEQYF.

This rearrangement joins TRBV6-5 to TRBJ2-5, with 9 bases matching TRBD2. The CDR3 sequence is 15 residues long. The germline V gene encodes CDR1 MNHEY and CDR2 SVGAGI. V gave up 8 bases and J gave up 5 bases; unmatched junction bases: 12. In DNA form, the CDR3 reads TGTGCCAGCGCCGGGTGGCGGGGGGGCCAGGAGACCCAGTACTTC. It encodes CASAGWRGGQETQYF.

As concerns this clone: The same CDR3 also results from other DNA sequences found in this sample. The chain has TRBV10-2 and TRBJ2-7, with D possibly TRBD1 on 6 matching bases. The germline CDR1 and CDR2 sequences are WSHSY and SAAADI. There are 11 residues in the CDR3. V lost 6 bases, J lost 4 bases, and 7 bases lay in between. In DNA, the CDR3 is TGCGCCAGCAGCCAGGGGTACGAGCAGTACTTC. This encodes CASSQGYEQYF.

This clone was detected once. The chain is built from TRBV11-2 and TRBJ1-4; tentative D call: TRBD1 (6 bases). V was shortened by 5 bases and J by 7 bases, with 17 bases between the two germline ends. CDR3 size: 15 residues. The germline V gene encodes CDR1 SGHAT and CDR2 FQNNGV. In DNA form, the CDR3 reads TGTGCCAGCAGCCATGGGGACACCGTGGTTGAAAAACTGTTTTTT. It is translated as CASSHGDTVVEKLFF.

The CDR3 sequence: CASSQLISGEDEAFF. The CDR3 nucleotides read TGCGCCAGCAGCCAATTAATCTCCGGGGAGGATGAAGCTTTCTTT. The rearrangement links TRBV4-3 to TRBJ1-1; D is ambiguous. Germline loops: CDR1 LGHNA, CDR2 YSLEER. The germline V and J ends were trimmed by 2 bases and 7 bases, with 17 bases remaining between them. This CDR3 has 15 residues.

For this clone: This same CDR3 is encoded by further DNA sequences in the sample. The V and J genes are TRBV28 and TRBJ2-7, with D unresolved. Trimming took off 2 bases at V and 3 bases at J, with 5 bases between the two ends. The CDR3 totals 12 residues. Germline V gene lookup returns CDR1 MDHEN and CDR2 SYDVKM. CDR3 amino acids: CASSLRVYEQYF. The CDR3 nucleotides read TGTGCCAGCAGTTTAAGGGTCTACGAGCAGTACTTC.